This T cell receptor (beta chain) originates from a study of T cell responses to AZD1222 COVID-19 vaccine. Study findings and constraints: Spike-specific TCR breadth and depth grew following two AZD1222 doses.

Assay used: immunoSEQ multiplex PCR; TCRdb lists only in-frame clones, some missing. The table shows about 97,000 clones, with 70% to 90% occurring only once. Comments on this clone: What it binds is unknown.

Between the trimmed V and J ends, which lost 3 bases and 4 bases, there was a span of 15 bases. The germline V gene encodes CDR1 LGHDT and CDR2 YNNKEL (reference sequence). The CDR3 extends over 15 amino acids. The receptor comes from an adult in good health. The source was peripheral blood, collected on day 0 of AZD1222 vaccination. The chain links TRBV3-1 (or the pseudogene TRBV3-2) to TRBJ1-2; D may be TRBD1 (5 bases). DNA for the CDR3: TGTGCCAGCAGCCAGAGTTGGCAGGGCCTCTATGGCTACACCTTC. It yields the protein CASSQSWQGLYGYTF.